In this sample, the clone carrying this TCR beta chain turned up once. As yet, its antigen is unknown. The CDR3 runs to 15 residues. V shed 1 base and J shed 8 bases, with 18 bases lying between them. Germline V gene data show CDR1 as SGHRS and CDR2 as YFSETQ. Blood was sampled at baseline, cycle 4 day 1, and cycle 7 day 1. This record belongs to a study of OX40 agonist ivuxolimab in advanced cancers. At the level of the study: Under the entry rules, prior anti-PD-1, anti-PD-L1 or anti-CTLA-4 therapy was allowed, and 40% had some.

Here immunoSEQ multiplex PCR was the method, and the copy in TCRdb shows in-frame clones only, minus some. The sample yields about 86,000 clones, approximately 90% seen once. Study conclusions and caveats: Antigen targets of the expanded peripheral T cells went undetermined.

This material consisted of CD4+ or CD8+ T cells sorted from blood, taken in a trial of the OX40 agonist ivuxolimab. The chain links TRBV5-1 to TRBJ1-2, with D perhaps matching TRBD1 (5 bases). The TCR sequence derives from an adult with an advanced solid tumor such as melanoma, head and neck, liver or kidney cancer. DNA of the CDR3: TGCGCCAGCAGCTTGAGGGCCTCGGGGACGGAGGGCTACACCTTC. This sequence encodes CASSLRASGTEGYTF.